The 14 T cell receptor beta chains in this list originate from one sample, sequenced in a study of blood T cell repertoires in COVID-19. Measured with immunoSEQ multiplex PCR; TCRdb has only the in-frame clones, and not every one. The sample carries 140,000 to 150,000 clones, around 85% recorded once. Sequencing used peripheral blood. The receptors come from a woman in her thirties or forties with active or convalescent COVID-19.

This rearrangement joins TRBV14 to TRBJ1-6; D is perhaps TRBD1 (5 bases). Germline V gene sequence: CDR1 SGHDN, CDR2 FVKESK. With 1 base removed from V and 7 bases from J, the gap between germline ends came to 11 bases. The CDR3 consists of 15 residues. The CDR3 DNA follows: TGTGCCAGCAGCCAAGTCGGCGGGACCAATTCACCCCTCCACTTT. Protein: CASSQVGGTNSPLHF.

The chain has TRBV10-2 and TRBJ1-6; 7 nucleotides line up with TRBD1. Per the germline V gene, CDR1 is WSHSY and CDR2 is SAAADI. This CDR3 comprises 15 residues. The V and J ends lost 6 bases and 7 bases, in that order; junction bases with no gene match: 9. The CDR3 nucleotides are TGCGCCAGCAGCCTCGAGACAGGGAGAAATTCACCCCTCCACTTT. It yields the protein CASSLETGRNSPLHF.

The genes are TRBV13 and TRBJ1-5; tentative D call: TRBD1 (5 bases). The germline gives CDR1 PRHDT, CDR2 FYEKMQ (reference sequence). V shed 3 bases and J shed 6 bases, with 9 bases lying between them. The CDR3 totals 13 residues. The CDR3 reads CASSLGGGQPQHF. The CDR3, as DNA: TGTGCCAGCAGCTTGGGGGGAGGTCAGCCCCAGCATTTT.

In its sample, this clone was seen a few times. This chain links TRBV11-2 with TRBJ1-2, with TRBD1 matching over 10 bases. The CDR3 contains 15 residues. Unmatched junction bases numbered 5, after V lost 5 bases and J lost 2 bases. Germline CDR1 and CDR2: SGHAT and FQNNGV. CDR3 sequence reads: CASSLRTGGNYGYTF. The CDR3 DNA follows: TGTGCCAGCAGCCTACGGACAGGGGGGAACTATGGCTACACCTTC.

In its sample, this clone was seen a few times. The rearrangement uses TRBV4-2 and TRBJ1-2, with 8 positions matching TRBD1. Germline CDR1 is LGHNA and CDR2 is YNFKEQ. Losses at the gene ends were 1 base for V and 2 bases for J; bases not matched to a gene: 6. The length of the CDR3 is 16 residues. The CDR3 bases are TGTGCCAGCAGCCAAGGGGCGACAGGGGTAAACTATGGCTACACCTTC. Translated: CASSQGATGVNYGYTF.

The chain's CDR3 is CASSYSTGGGAKEQYF. CDR3 bases: TGTGCCAGCAGTTACTCGACCGGCGGGGGGGCCAAAGAGCAGTACTTC. This chain uses TRBV6-5 with TRBJ2-7, with 9 nucleotides matching TRBD2. The germline gives CDR1 MNHEY, CDR2 SVGAGI. This CDR3 region has 16 residues. J was trimmed by 7 bases and V by 0 bases; bases with no gene match: 10.

This sequence joins TRBV9 and TRBJ2-1; 7 bases map to TRBD1. Germline lookup yields CDR1 SGDLS and CDR2 YYNGEE. The CDR3 is made up of 16 amino acids. V shed 2 bases and J 2 bases; nucleotides not matched to a gene: 7. Here the CDR3 reads CASSVTTGVTYNEQFF. DNA for the CDR3: TGTGCCAGCAGCGTCACAACAGGGGTCACCTACAATGAGCAGTTCTTC.

This sequence joins TRBV13 and TRBJ1-1; D perhaps matches TRBD1 (6 bases). The CDR3 loop spans 12 amino acids. CDR1 is PRHDT and CDR2 is FYEKMQ in the germline V gene (reference sequence). V was cut by 4 bases and J by 6 bases, with 9 bases left in between. As DNA, the CDR3 is TGTGCCAGCAGCTGGGGGCGCCCTGAAGCTTTCTTT. Its protein product is CASSWGRPEAFF.

V gene TRBV5-8 combines with J gene TRBJ1-4, with 9 bases fitting TRBD1. CDR1 is SGHTS, CDR2 YDEGEE, per germline. The CDR3 totals 15 residues. J lost 8 bases, V lost 2 bases, and 7 bases had no gene match. CDR3 in DNA: TGTGCCAGCAGCTTAGGGGACAGGGATATCGAAAAACTGTTTTTT. Translating it yields CASSLGDRDIEKLFF.

The rearrangement joins TRBV27 to TRBJ2-3, with TRBD2 matching 7 bases. Germline CDR1 is MNHEY and CDR2 is SMNVEV (reference sequence). This CDR3 is built from 14 residues. The J segment lost 4 bases and the V segment lost 3 bases, leaving 4 bases of the junction unmatched. Here the CDR3 reads CASSFRGRADTQYF. The CDR3 bases are TGTGCCAGCAGTTTTCGCGGGAGAGCAGATACGCAGTATTTT.

J is TRBJ2-1 and V is TRBV5-6, with 8 bases lining up with TRBD1. Germline trimming cut 2 bases from V and 7 bases from J; bases unmatched to any gene: 17. The CDR3 runs to 18 residues. Looked up from germline, CDR1 is SGHDT and CDR2 is YYEEEE. CDR3 sequence reads: CASSFLSFKTGVENEQFF. The CDR3, as DNA: TGTGCCAGCAGCTTTCTCTCCTTTAAGACAGGGGTGGAAAATGAGCAGTTCTTC.

The chain carries TRBV7-2 and TRBJ2-5, with TRBD2 matching over 10 bases. CDR1 is SGHTA and CDR2 is FQGNSA in the germline V gene. This CDR3 is 16 amino acids long. Trimming at V came to 2 bases and at J to 2 bases, leaving 5 bases not matched to a gene. For the CDR3, the DNA is TGTGCCAGCAGCTTATCGACTAGCGGGCCGCAAGAGACCCAGTACTTC. Protein product: CASSLSTSGPQETQYF.

The chain carries TRBV19 and TRBJ2-3, with 7 positions matching TRBD2. The V segment lost 3 bases and the J segment 3 bases; nucleotides outside the gene matches: 3. This CDR3 contains 14 residues. In germline, CDR1 is LNHDA, CDR2 SQIVND (reference sequence). The CDR3 DNA follows: TGTGCCAGTAGTATGGTGGGAGGGACAGATACGCAGTATTTT. It is translated as CASSMVGGTDTQYF. Full variable domain (missing parts from reference TRBV19 and TRBJ2-3): DGGITQSPKYLFRKEGQNVTLSCEQNLNHDAMYWYRQDPGQGLRLIYYSQIVNDFQKGDIAEGYSVSREKKESFPLTVTSAQKNPTAFYLCASSMVGGTDTQYFGPGTRLTVL.

The chain uses TRBV28 and TRBJ1-6, with D unclear. The CDR3 runs to 17 residues. V was pared by 2 bases and J by 0 bases, with 11 bases between. Germline CDR1 reads MDHEN; CDR2 reads SYDVKM. This chain's CDR3 is CASSLQVTSSYNSPLHF. The CDR3 DNA reads TGTGCCAGCAGTTTACAGGTTACCAGCTCCTATAATTCACCCCTCCACTTT.